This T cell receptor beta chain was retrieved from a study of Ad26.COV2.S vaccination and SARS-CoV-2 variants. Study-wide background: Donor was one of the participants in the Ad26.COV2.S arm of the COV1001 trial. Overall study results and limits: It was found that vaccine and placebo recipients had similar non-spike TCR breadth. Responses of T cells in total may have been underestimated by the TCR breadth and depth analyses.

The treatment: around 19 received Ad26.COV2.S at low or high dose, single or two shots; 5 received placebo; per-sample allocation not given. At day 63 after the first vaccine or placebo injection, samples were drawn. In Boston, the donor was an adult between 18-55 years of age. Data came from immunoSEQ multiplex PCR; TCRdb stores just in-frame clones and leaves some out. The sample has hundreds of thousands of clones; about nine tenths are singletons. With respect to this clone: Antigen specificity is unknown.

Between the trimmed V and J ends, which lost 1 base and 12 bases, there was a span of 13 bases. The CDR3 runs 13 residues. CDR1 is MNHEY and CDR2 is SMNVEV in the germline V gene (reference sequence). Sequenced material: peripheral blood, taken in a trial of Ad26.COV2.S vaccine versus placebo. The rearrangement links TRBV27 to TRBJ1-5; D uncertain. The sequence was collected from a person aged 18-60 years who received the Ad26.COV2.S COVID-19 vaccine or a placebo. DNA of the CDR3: TGTGCCAGCAGTTTATGGTCGGAGGCTCTCCAGCATTTT. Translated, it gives CASSLWSEALQHF.